This TCR beta chain was documented in a study of Graves' ophthalmopathy and Graves' hyperthyroidism. The overall study: If no ophthalmopathy appeared within 18 months of follow-up, hyperthyroidism was termed stable. Findings and limits, study-wide: Thyroid clonotypes that were expanded above 0.001 frequency mostly also appeared in blood.

The CDR3 spans 12 residues. Trimming removed 7 bases from V and 2 bases from J, with 8 bases in between. Germline V gives CDR1 SGHVS, CDR2 FNYEAQ. As for this clonotype: Its antigen is unidentified.

TCR beta CDR3 amplification used RNA transcripts. The first round was an RT-PCR with HTBI primers, and the second round was a multiplex PCR. TCRdb re-called the multiplex PCR reads with MiXCR, one entry per CDR3 protein. This repertoire shows around 1.1 million distinct CDR3 sequences, about 40% found once; its top ten account for around 10%. The chain has TRBV7-6 and TRBJ2-5; TRBD1 might be the D (5 bases). The source of this sequence is an adult man with Graves' hyperthyroidism. The sample taken for sequencing was peripheral blood or thyroid tissue (not recorded which). CDR3 bases: TGTGCCAGCACAGGGAATCAAGAGACCCAGTACTTC. It specifies CASTGNQETQYF.